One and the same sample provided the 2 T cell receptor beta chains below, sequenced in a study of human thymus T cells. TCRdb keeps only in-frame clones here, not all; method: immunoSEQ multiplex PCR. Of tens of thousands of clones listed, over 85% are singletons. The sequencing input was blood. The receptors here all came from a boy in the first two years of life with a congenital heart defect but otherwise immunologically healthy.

The CDR3 sequence: CASTLGQGYNYGYTF. Here the CDR3 DNA reads TGTGCCAGCACCTTGGGACAGGGCTATAACTATGGCTACACCTTC. The chain joins TRBV2 to TRBJ1-2, with TRBD1 identical over 9 bases. The CDR3 loop spans 15 amino acids. V was clipped by 7 bases and J by 1 base; unmatched bases: 7. Germline loops: CDR1 SNHLY, CDR2 FYNNEI. Drawing the rest from reference TRBV2 and TRBJ1-2, the complete variable domain is EPEVTQTPSHQVTQMGQEVILRCVPISNHLYFYWYRQILGQKVEFLVSFYNNEISEKSEIFDDQFSVERPDGSNFTLKIRSTKLEDSAMYFCASTLGQGYNYGYTFGSGTRLTVV.

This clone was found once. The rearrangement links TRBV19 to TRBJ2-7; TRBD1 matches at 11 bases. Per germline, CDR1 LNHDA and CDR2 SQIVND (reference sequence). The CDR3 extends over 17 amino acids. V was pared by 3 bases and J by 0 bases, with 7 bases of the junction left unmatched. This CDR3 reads CASSIRDRGSSSYEQYF. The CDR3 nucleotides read TGTGCCAGTAGTATTCGGGACAGGGGGTCTAGCTCCTACGAGCAGTACTTC.